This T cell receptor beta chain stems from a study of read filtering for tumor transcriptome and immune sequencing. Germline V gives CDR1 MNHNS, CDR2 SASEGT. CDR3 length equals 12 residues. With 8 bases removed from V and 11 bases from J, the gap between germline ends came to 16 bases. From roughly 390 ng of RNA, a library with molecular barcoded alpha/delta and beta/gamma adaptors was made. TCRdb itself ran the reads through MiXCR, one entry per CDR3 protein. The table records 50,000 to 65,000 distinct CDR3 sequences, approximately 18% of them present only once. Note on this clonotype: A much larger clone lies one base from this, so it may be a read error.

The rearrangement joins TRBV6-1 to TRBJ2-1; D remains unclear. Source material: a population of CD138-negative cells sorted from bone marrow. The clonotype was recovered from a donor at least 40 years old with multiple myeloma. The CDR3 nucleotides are TGTGCCAGCGGGCTGGTAGGTGCTAAGCAGTTCTTC. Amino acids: CASGLVGAKQFF.